One sample yielded the 23 T cell receptor beta chains listed below, sequenced in a study of OX40 agonist ivuxolimab in advanced cancers. Only in-frame clones appear in the TCRdb table, and some are missing; sequencing was by immunoSEQ multiplex PCR. The sample has some 86,000 clones; 90% are singletons. Sample: CD4+ or CD8+ T cells sorted from blood, taken in a trial of the OX40 agonist ivuxolimab. The receptors stem from an adult with an advanced solid tumor such as melanoma, head and neck, liver or kidney cancer.

The genes are TRBV29-1 and TRBJ1-2; tentatively, D is TRBD1 (5 bases). The V end was cut by 6 bases, the J end by 2 bases, with 16 bases between. Looked up from germline, CDR1 is SQVTM and CDR2 is ANQGSEA. The CDR3 runs to 14 residues. CDR3 coding DNA: TGCAGCGTCTTGGGGGGTTTAGGGAACTATGGCTACACCTTC. This translates into CSVLGGLGNYGYTF.

This chain connects TRBV29-1 to TRBJ2-3, with D possibly TRBD2 on 6 matching bases. The germline CDR1 and CDR2 sequences are SQVTM and ANQGSEA. V shed 4 bases and J shed 7 bases, with 12 bases lying between them. CDR3 length: 12 amino acids. The CDR3 sequence: CSVGGEENTQYF. In DNA form, the CDR3 reads TGCAGCGTTGGAGGGGAGGAAAATACGCAGTATTTT.

The chain is built from TRBV7-2 and TRBJ2-3, with a possible D match to TRBD2 (6 bases). Germline CDR1 is SGHTA and CDR2 is FQGNSA. CDR3 length: 14 amino acids. Trimming pared 4 bases from V and 1 base from J, leaving 9 bases between. The CDR3 region has the DNA TGTGCCAGCAGCTACTCTAGCGGCACAGATACGCAGTATTTT. This encodes CASSYSSGTDTQYF.

V usage is TRBV28 and J usage is TRBJ2-4; D may be TRBD1 (6 bases). Trimming took off 6 bases at V and 7 bases at J, with 13 bases between the two ends. Germline CDR1 and CDR2: MDHEN and SYDVKM. The CDR3 covers 13 residues. The CDR3 loop is CASRPTGGNIQYF. As DNA, the CDR3 is TGTGCCAGCAGGCCGACAGGTGGCAACATTCAGTACTTC.

J is TRBJ2-5 and V is TRBV29-1; 12 bases map to TRBD2. There are 15 residues in the CDR3. Germline-derived CDR1 and CDR2 are SQVTM and ANQGSEA. V gave up 4 bases and J gave up 5 bases; unmatched junction bases: 8. As DNA, the CDR3 is TGCAGCGTTGGCCCTAGCGGGGGGGCCGGGGAGACCCAGTACTTC. It encodes CSVGPSGGAGETQYF.

The chain uses TRBV6-5 and TRBJ2-2; D remains ambiguous. The CDR3 covers 15 residues. The V end lost 2 bases, the J end lost 4 bases, and 11 bases lay between the germline ends. Germline V lookup: CDR1 MNHEY, CDR2 SVGAGI. The CDR3 spells CASSYMAGGTGELFF. The CDR3 DNA is TGTGCCAGCAGTTACATGGCTGGCGGCACCGGGGAGCTGTTTTTT.

The chain uses TRBV5-4 and TRBJ2-1; D call uncertain. The CDR3 extends over 12 amino acids. Looked up from germline, CDR1 is SGHNT and CDR2 is YYREEE (reference sequence). Trimming shortened V by 2 bases and J by 8 bases, and 8 bases separated the two germline ends. CDR3 residues: CASSFRSDEQFF. The CDR3 DNA sequence: TGTGCCAGCAGCTTCCGCAGCGATGAGCAGTTCTTC. The variable domain in full, with the rest retrieved from reference TRBV5-4 and TRBJ2-1, is ETGVTQSPTHLIKTRGQQVTLRCSSQSGHNTVSWYQQALGQGPQFIFQYYREEENGRGNFPPRFSGLQFPNYSSELNVNALELDDSALYLCASSFRSDEQFFGPGTRLTVL.

This chain joins TRBV4-1 and TRBJ2-5; 9 positions match TRBD2. V was clipped by 2 bases and J by 5 bases; unmatched bases: 9. The CDR3 covers 16 residues. Per germline, CDR1 MGHRA and CDR2 YSYEKL. The CDR3 nucleotides read TGCGCCAGCAGCCAAACCGGGGCGGGGGGGCGCGAGACCCAGTACTTC. Protein product: CASSQTGAGGRETQYF.

V gene TRBV9 combines with J gene TRBJ1-4; 8 bases agree with TRBD1. The CDR3 has 14 residues. Trimming took 0 bases from V and 8 from J; bases not matched to a gene: 3. In germline, CDR1 is SGDLS, CDR2 YYNGEE. In DNA, the CDR3 is TGTGCCAGCAGCGTAGGGACAGGGACGGAAAAACTGTTTTTT. This translates into CASSVGTGTEKLFF.

The chain carries TRBV2 and TRBJ1-2; D perhaps matches TRBD1 (5 bases). V dropped 4 bases and J dropped 2 bases, with 14 bases sitting between them. This CDR3 contains 15 residues. Looked up from germline, CDR1 is SNHLY and CDR2 is FYNNEI. CDR3 coding DNA: TGTGCCAGCAGTGTGGGGGGAAAACTAAACTATGGCTACACCTTC. It yields the protein CASSVGGKLNYGYTF. Based on the CDR3 plus reference TRBV2 and TRBJ1-2, the full variable domain is EPEVTQTPSHQVTQMGQEVILRCVPISNHLYFYWYRQILGQKVEFLVSFYNNEISEKSEIFDDQFSVERPDGSNFTLKIRSTKLEDSAMYFCASSVGGKLNYGYTFGSGTRLTVV.

Comments on this clone: This specimen includes other DNA sequences encoding the same CDR3. The V gene is TRBV18, the J gene TRBJ1-6; D possibly corresponds to TRBD1 (5 bases). The ends were cut back, 4 bases at V and 7 bases at J, with 8 bases in the middle. Germline V gene sequence: CDR1 KGHSH, CDR2 LQKENI. The CDR3 is 13 residues long. The CDR3 reads CASSRDSNSPLHF. DNA for the CDR3: TGTGCCAGCTCACGAGACAGCAATTCACCCCTCCACTTT.

The J gene is TRBJ1-3, the V gene TRBV27; TRBD1 is a possible D gene (5 bases). This CDR3 spans 16 amino acids. Germline V lookup: CDR1 MNHEY, CDR2 SMNVEV (reference sequence). Trimming removed 5 bases at V and 2 bases at J, with 16 bases between. The CDR3 coding sequence is TGTGCCAGCAGTCGAACAGGACCTCTGGCTGGAAACACCATATATTTT. It yields the protein CASSRTGPLAGNTIYF.

The gene calls are TRBV5-1 and TRBJ1-6; D perhaps matches TRBD1 (5 bases). The V end was cut by 4 bases, the J end by 6 bases, with 14 bases between. CDR1 and CDR2 (germline): SGHRS, YFSETQ. This CDR3 has 15 residues. The CDR3 loop reads CASSQAEGSNSPLHF. The CDR3 region has the DNA TGCGCCAGCAGCCAAGCAGAGGGGAGTAATTCACCCCTCCACTTT.

This clone was counted once. This chain joins TRBV30 and TRBJ1-5; TRBD1 aligns across 11 bases. The CDR3 consists of 15 residues. Germline CDR1 reads GTSNPN; CDR2 reads SVGIG (reference sequence). V lost 4 bases to trimming and J lost 6 bases; unmatched junction nucleotides: 8. CDR3: CAWIGQGAESQPQHF. The CDR3 DNA reads TGTGCCTGGATTGGACAGGGGGCTGAGAGTCAGCCCCAGCATTTT.

The chain employs TRBV6-5 and TRBJ1-1; 7 nucleotides align to TRBD1. Germline CDR1 is MNHEY and CDR2 is SVGAGI. Losses at the gene ends were 6 bases for V and 5 bases for J; bases not matched to a gene: 12. The CDR3 sequence is 15 residues long. As DNA, the CDR3 is TGTGCCAGCAGCAAAGCGGGACAGAGGGAAACTGAAGCTTTCTTT. It encodes CASSKAGQRETEAFF.

J is TRBJ2-6 and V is TRBV19, with TRBD1 matching 8 bases. Germline V CDR1 and CDR2: LNHDA, SQIVND (reference sequence). The V and J ends lost 5 bases and 2 bases, in that order; junction bases with no gene match: 5. This CDR3 spans 16 amino acids. For the CDR3, the DNA is TGTGCCAGTAGTCGGTCAGGGGGCGCTGGGGCCAACGTCCTGACTTTC. Protein product: CASSRSGGAGANVLTF.

The chain combines TRBV7-8 with TRBJ2-3, with D uncertain. Germline loops: CDR1 SGHVS, CDR2 FQNEAQ. The CDR3 is made up of 12 amino acids. Trimming stripped 1 base from V and 4 bases from J, with 3 bases between. The CDR3 protein is CASSLGADTQYF. The CDR3, as DNA: TGTGCCAGCAGCTTAGGGGCAGATACGCAGTATTTT.

The chain carries TRBV10-3 and TRBJ2-5; weak D call: TRBD1 (6 bases). CDR1 and CDR2 (germline): ENHRY, SYGVKD. CDR3 length: 17 amino acids. Trimming removed 4 bases at V and 3 bases at J, with 21 bases between. The DNA for the CDR3 is TGTGCCATCAGTGCCACACCGGGACAAGGGGAAAAAGAGACCCAGTACTTC. It encodes CAISATPGQGEKETQYF.

CDR3 sequence (DNA): TGTGCCAGCAGCTTAGCGACTTCAGGCAATCAGCCCCAGCATTTT. Its translation is CASSLATSGNQPQHF. The gene calls are TRBV7-9 and TRBJ1-5, with no clear D. Germline V gene lookup returns CDR1 SEHNR and CDR2 FQNEAQ (reference sequence). Deletions cut 0 bases from V and 2 bases from J, with 8 bases between. This CDR3 comprises 15 residues.

The V gene is TRBV27, the J gene TRBJ1-4; possibly TRBD1 for D (5 bases). V was trimmed by 8 bases and J by 8 bases, leaving 15 bases between them. This CDR3 region has 13 residues. Germline V CDR1 and CDR2: MNHEY, SMNVEV (reference sequence). CDR3 sequence reads: CASSYRRGEKLFF. The CDR3 bases are TGTGCCAGCTCCTACAGGAGGGGAGAAAAACTGTTTTTT.

The chain has TRBV6-5 and TRBJ1-2; 10 bases match TRBD1. There are 13 residues in the CDR3. V shed 5 bases and J 8 bases; nucleotides not matched to a gene: 5. Germline V gene sequence: CDR1 MNHEY, CDR2 SVGAGI. CDR3 DNA sequence: TGTGCCAGCAGTCGACAGGGGGCGAGAGGCTACACCTTC. This translates into CASSRQGARGYTF.

This chain joins TRBV10-2 and TRBJ2-2; D might be TRBD2 (5 bases). Trimming shortened V by 2 bases and J by 4 bases, and 8 bases separated the two germline ends. The CDR3 sequence is 14 residues long. Per the germline V gene, CDR1 is WSHSY and CDR2 is SAAADI. In nucleotides, the CDR3 is TGCGCCAGCAGTGAGACCCGGGGCACCGGGGAGCTGTTTTTT. Its protein is CASSETRGTGELFF.

This chain links TRBV18 with TRBJ2-1; 11 bases match TRBD2. CDR3 length: 15 amino acids. Germline trimming cut 5 bases from V and 6 bases from J; bases unmatched to any gene: 6. Germline V gene sequence: CDR1 KGHSH, CDR2 LQKENI. The CDR3 nucleotides read TGTGCCAGCTCAATAGCGGGGGGGTCCCTCAATGAGCAGTTCTTC. This gives the protein CASSIAGGSLNEQFF.